This is a list of T cell receptor beta chains from one sample in a study of early T cells in non-severe SARS-CoV-2 infection. One entry per CDR3 protein, called by TCRdb with MiXCR from the 5' RACE reads. The table records 50,000 or so distinct CDR3 sequences, approximately 15% of them present only once. The sequencing here drew on whole blood, taken at baseline. These receptors came from an adult who was a healthcare worker with PCR-confirmed SARS-CoV-2 infection or an uninfected control (not recorded which). CDR3s include the opening cysteine and the closing phenylalanine or tryptophan. The D gene is left open where the match is weak. Rows give clone size only sometimes, using once, few, many, or a class for an expanded clone.

D	V	size	J	CDR3	DNA
NA	TRBV3-1	NA	TRBJ1-2	CASSQPGRSSPFGSYTF	TGTGCCAGCAGCCAGCCGGGACGGAGCTCCCCCTTCGGAAGCTACACCTTC
NA	TRBV28	NA	TRBJ1-1	CASSYLKQATEAFF	TGTGCCAGCAGCTACCTGAAACAGGCTACTGAAGCTTTCTTT
TRBD2	TRBV7-3	NA	TRBJ2-1	CASSFGLAGNNEQFF	TGTGCCAGCAGCTTTGGACTAGCGGGGAACAATGAGCAGTTCTTC
TRBD1	TRBV7-8	few	TRBJ1-5	CASSLVGGTENQPQHF	TGTGCCAGCAGCTTAGTGGGGGGGACAGAAAATCAGCCCCAGCATTTT
TRBD1	TRBV5-8	few	TRBJ1-6	CASSASQGTNSPLHF	TGTGCCAGCAGCGCCTCACAGGGGACTAATTCACCCCTCCACTTT
TRBD1	TRBV4-1	NA	TRBJ2-2	CASSQDLVGAGGERNTGELFF	TGCGCCAGCAGCCAAGATTTAGTCGGGGCAGGGGGCGAGAGGAACACCGGGGAGCTGTTTTTT
TRBD2	TRBV20-1	few	TRBJ2-1	CSATPVTSGRALEQFF	TGCAGTGCTACCCCCGTAACTAGCGGGAGGGCCCTTGAGCAGTTCTTC
TRBD1	TRBV24-1	few	TRBJ2-3	CATGTATDTQYF	TGTGCCACCGGGACAGCCACAGATACGCAGTATTTT
TRBD1	TRBV2	NA	TRBJ2-4	CASRDRGNIQYF	TGTGCCAGCCGGGACAGGGGAAACATTCAGTACTTC
NA	TRBV5-1	many	TRBJ2-7	CASTVSGTSYEQYF	TGCGCCAGCACTGTATCCGGGACAAGCTACGAGCAGTACTTC
NA	TRBV9	NA	TRBJ1-2	CASSEDGYIF	TGTGCCAGCAGCGAGGATGGCTACATCTTC
NA	TRBV14	NA	TRBJ1-1	CASSQVSVSWTVNTEAFF	TGTGCCAGCAGCCAAGTAAGTGTATCATGGACAGTGAACACTGAAGCTTTCTTT
TRBD2	TRBV7-9	many	TRBJ2-7	CASSGEVLAGGDEQYF	TGTGCCAGCAGCGGAGAGGTACTAGCGGGAGGTGACGAGCAGTACTTC
NA	TRBV11-2	NA	TRBJ2-3	CASSLMGDTQYF	TGTGCCAGCAGCTTAATGGGTGATACGCAGTATTTT
NA	TRBV24-1	many	TRBJ1-5	CATSDLQKGGNQPQHF	TGTGCCACCAGTGATTTGCAAAAGGGGGGCAATCAGCCCCAGCATTTT
NA	TRBV27	NA	TRBJ2-5	CASSSTRATGIETQYF	TGTGCCAGCAGTTCCACCCGGGCGACGGGGATTGAGACCCAGTACTTC
NA	TRBV5-1	few	TRBJ1-3	CASSLDAGTYSGNTIYF	TGCGCCAGCAGCTTGGATGCAGGGACGTACTCTGGAAACACCATATATTTT
TRBD1	TRBV18	few	TRBJ1-6	CASSPLRGRDSPLHF	TGTGCCAGCTCACCCCTAAGGGGGCGGGATTCACCCCTCCACTTT
NA	TRBV10-3	NA	TRBJ2-7	CAISDQRVEQYF	TGTGCCATCAGTGATCAAAGGGTCGAGCAGTACTTC
TRBD1	TRBV5-1	few	TRBJ2-7	CASSLSGDRGSYEQYF	TGCGCCAGCAGCTTGTCCGGGGACAGGGGATCTTACGAGCAGTACTTC
NA	TRBV5-1	few	TRBJ1-1	CASSLDPANTEAFF	TGCGCCAGCAGCTTGGACCCGGCGAACACTGAAGCTTTCTTT
NA	TRBV2	NA	TRBJ2-1	CASTASHSSYNEQFF	TGTGCCAGCACGGCCAGCCACAGCTCCTACAATGAGCAGTTCTTC
NA	TRBV4-1	many	TRBJ2-3	CASSQDMPTGTFAHTDTQYF	TGCGCCAGCAGCCAAGACATGCCCACCGGGACCTTTGCGCACACAGATACGCAGTATTTT
NA	TRBV3-1	NA	TRBJ2-7	CASSTSWEQYF	TGTGCCAGCTCAACCTCGTGGGAGCAGTACTTC
NA	TRBV20-1	NA	TRBJ2-1	CSASPGGGQFF	TGCAGTGCTAGCCCCGGGGGCGGACAGTTCTTC